The rows below give T cell receptor beta chains drawn from one sample of a study of T cell repertoires in cytomegalovirus infection. These receptors lack a known antigen. TCRdb processed the reads anew with MiXCR; each CDR3 protein has one entry. This repertoire shows 550,000 to 850,000 distinct CDR3 sequences, around 30% found once; its top ten account for 15% to 20%. Sample: cultured PBMCs, taken from culture after CMV antigen stimulation. These receptors were collected from a human donor in good health (CMV status not recorded). Some clones in this sample may be carry-over from other donors' samples. Each CDR3 is given with its conserved first and last residue. A D gene is named only where the DNA matches it firmly. Clone size is not always given. Where it is, it says once, few, many or a class for expanded clones.

many,TRBJ1-2,NA,TRBV7-2,TGTGCCAGCAGCTTAGGGCCTAACTACACCTTC,CASSLGPNYTF
many,TRBJ1-2,NA,TRBV6-1,TGTGCCAGCACCCAGGGGACCTCTTATGACTATGGCTACACCTTC,CASTQGTSYDYGYTF
few,TRBJ2-1,NA,TRBV6-1,TGTGCCAGCAGTGAACAAAGTGGCGATGAGCAGTTCTTC,CASSEQSGDEQFF
few,TRBJ2-1,TRBD2,TRBV28,TGTGCCAGCAGTACCCGGCGGACTAGCGGGGGCTCCTACAATGAGCAGTTCTTC,CASSTRRTSGGSYNEQFF
NA,TRBJ1-1,TRBD1,TRBV7-2,TGTGCCAGCAGCCTTTTCCGGACAGGGCGGAACACTGAAGCTTTCTTT,CASSLFRTGRNTEAFF
NA,TRBJ2-1,TRBD2,TRBV5-4,TGTGCCAGCAGCTTGGGTCGCGGGAGCTTGAATGAGCAGTTCTTC,CASSLGRGSLNEQFF
NA,TRBJ2-7,NA,TRBV20-1,TGCAGTGCAGATTCACAGGGCTCCTACGAGCAGTACTTC,CSADSQGSYEQYF
NA,TRBJ2-3,NA,TRBV5-6,TGTGCCAGCAGCTTGCCGGCTACCACAGATACGCAGTATTTT,CASSLPATTDTQYF
NA,TRBJ1-2,NA,TRBV6-2/TRBV6-3,TGTGCCAGCAGTCCCAGGGAAGGGAACGACTATGGCTACACCTTC,CASSPREGNDYGYTF
few,TRBJ1-4,NA,TRBV4-3,TGCGCCAGCAGCCAAGATTCTACGGCGGGTAATGAAAAACTGTTTTTT,CASSQDSTAGNEKLFF
NA,TRBJ2-3,NA,TRBV20-1,TGCAGTGCTACAAGCGGTACTAGCACAGATACGCAGTATTTT,CSATSGTSTDTQYF
NA,TRBJ2-4,TRBD2,TRBV7-2,TGTGCCAGCAGTAGGGAGGGGTATGGCATTCAGTACTTC,CASSREGYGIQYF
few,TRBJ2-2,TRBD2,TRBV6-1,TGTGCCAGCAGTGTGCTAGCGGGGGCCACCGGGGAGCTGTTTTTT,CASSVLAGATGELFF
many,TRBJ1-2,NA,TRBV7-9,TGTGCCAGCAGCCAAGGATACGTCTATGGCTACACCTTC,CASSQGYVYGYTF
NA,TRBJ2-5,NA,TRBV19,TGTGCCAGTAGTACCCTGGTAGGCCTGCAAGAGACCCAGTACTTC,CASSTLVGLQETQYF
NA,TRBJ2-7,NA,TRBV2,TGTGCCAGCAGTGAGCTTGGTACCGGCGAGTGGCAGTACTTC,CASSELGTGEWQYF
few,TRBJ1-2,NA,TRBV6-5,TGTGCCAGCACCACACAGGGCCGCGGCTACACCTTC,CASTTQGRGYTF
few,TRBJ1-2,NA,TRBV6-2/TRBV6-3,TGTGCCAGCAGTCCCGACAGGCGAGCTGGCTACACCTTC,CASSPDRRAGYTF
NA,TRBJ2-3,NA,TRBV18,TGTGCCAGCTCACCACGAGCTCCCCTCCTTGCAGATACGCAGTATTTT,CASSPRAPLLADTQYF
many,TRBJ2-7,NA,TRBV7-8,TGTGCCAGCAGCTTAACGGGGGACTACGAGCAGTACTTC,CASSLTGDYEQYF
NA,TRBJ2-5,TRBD1,TRBV12-5,TGTGCTAGTGGTTCCAGGGGGCTAGAGACCCAGTACTTC,CASGSRGLETQYF
NA,TRBJ1-1,NA,TRBV6-8,TGTGCCAGCAGGGACTCTTCTCGTTTCGGGGCAGAAGCTTTCTTT,CASRDSSRFGAEAFF
few,TRBJ1-3,NA,TRBV5-1,TGCGCCAGCAGCATCCGGGGCCTCTTCCGAAACACCATATATTTT,CASSIRGLFRNTIYF
NA,TRBJ2-1,TRBD2,TRBV5-4,TGTGCCAGCAGCTGGACTAGCGGGGGGAGGGGTGAGCAGTTCTTC,CASSWTSGGRGEQFF
NA,TRBJ1-1,NA,TRBV7-9,TGTGCCAGCAGCTTAGAAGGGAAAGGCGCTGAAGCTTTCTTT,CASSLEGKGAEAFF
NA,TRBJ1-2,NA,TRBV6-1,TGTGCCAGCAGTGAATCACACGGCTACTATGGCTACACCTTC,CASSESHGYYGYTF
few,TRBJ2-1,NA,TRBV6-2/TRBV6-3,TGTGCCAGCGTCCAGTTGGGTACCCACAATGAGCAGTTCTTC,CASVQLGTHNEQFF
few,TRBJ2-3,TRBD2,TRBV19,TGTGCCAGTAGTATAGGTAGCGGCGGGAGAGATACGCAGTATTTT,CASSIGSGGRDTQYF
few,TRBJ1-4,NA,TRBV7-8,TGTGCCAGCAGCTTAGTTCCTCTACGGTTCGGATTTACGGAAAAACTGTTTTTT,CASSLVPLRFGFTEKLFF
NA,TRBJ2-1,TRBD1,TRBV20-1,TGCAGTGCTTTTGGGGGGGGTACAGGGGGCGGGAATGAGCAGTTCTTC,CSAFGGGTGGGNEQFF
NA,TRBJ2-7,NA,TRBV2,TGTGCCAGCAGAGACACCCTGACCTACGAGCAGTACTTC,CASRDTLTYEQYF
NA,TRBJ2-7,TRBD2,TRBV6-1,TGTGCCAGCAGTTCCGGGTTCGGCGGGAGACCCGGCAACGAGCAGTACTTC,CASSSGFGGRPGNEQYF
many,TRBJ2-7,TRBD2,TRBV7-2,TGTGCCAGCACCCCTAGCGGGGGGACCTACGAGCAGTACTTC,CASTPSGGTYEQYF
few,TRBJ2-2,NA,TRBV4-2,TGTGCCAGCAGCCAAGACTCCCCGTTGGTGGCGGGGAAGAGCACCGGGGAGCTGTTTTTT,CASSQDSPLVAGKSTGELFF
few,TRBJ2-1,NA,TRBV18,TGTGCCAGCTCACCACGGTTGGATGAGCAGTTCTTC,CASSPRLDEQFF
few,TRBJ1-1,NA,TRBV10-3,TGTGCCATCAGTGAGTCCAGGGCTGGAGACACTGAAGCTTTCTTT,CAISESRAGDTEAFF
NA,TRBJ1-2,NA,TRBV12-3/TRBV12-4,TGTGCCAGCAGAGAACAGGGAAGTGGGCAAGATGGCTACACCTTC,CASREQGSGQDGYTF
NA,TRBJ2-1,TRBD2,TRBV4-1,TGCGCCAGCAGCCAAGATCCCCTAGCGGGAGGGCCAGGAGAGCAGTTCTTC,CASSQDPLAGGPGEQFF
few,TRBJ2-3,TRBD2,TRBV27,TGTGCCAGCAGTTTGGAGTCAGGGAGGGCAGATACGCAGTATTTT,CASSLESGRADTQYF
NA,TRBJ2-1,TRBD1,TRBV28,TGTGCCAGCAGTTCACCGGGACAGGGCAATGAGCAGTTCTTC,CASSSPGQGNEQFF
many,TRBJ2-7,NA,TRBV6-5,TGTGCCAGCAGCCTTAGACGGACAACCCCCTACGAGCAGTACTTC,CASSLRRTTPYEQYF